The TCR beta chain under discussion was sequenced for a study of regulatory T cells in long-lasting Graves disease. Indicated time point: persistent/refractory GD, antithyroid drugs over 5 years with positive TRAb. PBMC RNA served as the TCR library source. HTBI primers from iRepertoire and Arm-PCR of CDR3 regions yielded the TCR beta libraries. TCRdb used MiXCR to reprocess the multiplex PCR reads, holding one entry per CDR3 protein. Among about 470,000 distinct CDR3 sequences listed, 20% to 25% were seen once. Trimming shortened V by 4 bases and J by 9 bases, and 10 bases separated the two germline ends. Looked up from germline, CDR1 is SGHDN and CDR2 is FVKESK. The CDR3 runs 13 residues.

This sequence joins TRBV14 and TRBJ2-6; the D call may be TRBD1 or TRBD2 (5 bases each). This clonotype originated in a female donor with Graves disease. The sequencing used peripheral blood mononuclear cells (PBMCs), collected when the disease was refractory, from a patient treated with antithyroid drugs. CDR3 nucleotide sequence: TGTGCCAGCAGCCGTTGGGACGGCAACGTCCTGACTTTC. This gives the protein CASSRWDGNVLTF.